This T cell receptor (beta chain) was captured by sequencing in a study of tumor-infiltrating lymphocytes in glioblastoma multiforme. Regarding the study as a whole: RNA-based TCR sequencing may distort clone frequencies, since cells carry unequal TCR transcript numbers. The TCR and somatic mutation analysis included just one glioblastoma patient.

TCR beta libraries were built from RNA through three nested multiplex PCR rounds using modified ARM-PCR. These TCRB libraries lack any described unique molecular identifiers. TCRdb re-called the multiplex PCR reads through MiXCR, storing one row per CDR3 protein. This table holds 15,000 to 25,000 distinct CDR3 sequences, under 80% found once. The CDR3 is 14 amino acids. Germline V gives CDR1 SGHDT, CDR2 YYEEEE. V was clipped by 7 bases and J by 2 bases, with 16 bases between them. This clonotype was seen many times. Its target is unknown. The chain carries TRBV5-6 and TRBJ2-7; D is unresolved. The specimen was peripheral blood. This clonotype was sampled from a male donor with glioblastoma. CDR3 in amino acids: CASGFKGNPYEQYF. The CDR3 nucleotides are TGTGCCAGCGGGTTTAAAGGCAACCCCTACGAGCAGTACTTC.